The T cell receptor beta chain under discussion was sequenced for a study of shared clonotypes between healthy human individuals. About the study: In total, the donors were a couple of women and a few men aged 18 to 49.

CDR1 is SGHAT, CDR2 FQNNGV, per germline. The trim removed 7 bases at V and 4 bases at J, leaving 13 bases unmatched. This CDR3 is 16 amino acids long. Produced via immunoSEQ multiplex PCR; TCRdb's table is partial and in-frame only. The sample consists of over 400,000 clones, over 70% of them appearing once. The receptor's source is a woman aged 40 to 50 in good health. Some clones in this sample may be carry-over from other donors' samples. V and J are TRBV11-2 and TRBJ1-1; 9 positions match TRBD1. The sample was PBMCs. Here the CDR3 reads CASTKAPGQGLTEAFF. In nucleotides, the CDR3 is TGTGCCAGCACCAAAGCCCCCGGACAGGGGCTCACTGAAGCTTTCTTT.